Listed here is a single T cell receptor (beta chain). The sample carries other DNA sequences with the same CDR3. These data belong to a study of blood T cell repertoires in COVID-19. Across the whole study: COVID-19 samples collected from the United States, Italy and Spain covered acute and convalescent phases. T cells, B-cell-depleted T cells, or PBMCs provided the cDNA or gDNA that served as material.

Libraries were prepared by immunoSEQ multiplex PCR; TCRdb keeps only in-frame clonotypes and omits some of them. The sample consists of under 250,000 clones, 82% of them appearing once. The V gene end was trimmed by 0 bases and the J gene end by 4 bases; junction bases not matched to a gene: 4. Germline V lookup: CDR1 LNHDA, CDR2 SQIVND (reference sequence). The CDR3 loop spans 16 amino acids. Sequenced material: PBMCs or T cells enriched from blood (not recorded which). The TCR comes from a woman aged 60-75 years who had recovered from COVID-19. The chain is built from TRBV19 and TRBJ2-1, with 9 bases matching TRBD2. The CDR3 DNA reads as TGTGCCAGTAGTATAGAGAAACTAGCGGGTTACAATGAGCAGTTCTTC. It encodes CASSIEKLAGYNEQFF.